This T cell receptor (beta chain) is from a study of regulatory T cells in long-lasting Graves disease (dated by TCRdb to the early 2020s). About the full investigation: In the newly diagnosed Graves' disease group, patients had been taking antithyroid drugs for less than 3 months. Persistent Graves' disease patients were compared with newly diagnosed Graves' disease patients by peripheral blood TCR sequencing and RNA sequencing. The study was registered as a clinical trial and conducted in China. A total of about 35 samples underwent TCR sequencing, from roughly 13 patients with persistent Graves' disease and 20 or so patients with newly diagnosed Graves' disease.

The receptor library was made with multiplex PCR. The listed sequencing device is Illumina HiSeq 4000. TCR beta libraries were built with iRepertoire HTBI primers and Arm-PCR amplification of CDR3 regions. Before sequencing, the PCR products went through gel purification. In the paper's pipeline: Gene usage analysis of CDR3 amino acid clonotypes used the 55 to 80 TRBV and 12 to 15 TRBJ segments found across samples. Filtered high-quality paired reads were merged into contigs using COPE and FqMerger. BLAST was used to align contigs to the IMGT TRBV, TRBD and TRBJ reference genes, and CDR3 was defined following IMGT. Any clonotype with a frequency above 0.1% was classified as a highly expanded clone. Shannon entropy was used to measure repertoire diversity, and the Gini coefficient was used to measure V-J evenness. A clonotype found in more than one individual was treated as public. TCRdb's own reprocessing of the public reads used fastp at Q25 and MiXCR and kept productive beta chains. CDR3 protein duplicates are merged, each entry listing the most common genes and DNA. The V and J calls reflect TCRdb's pipeline rather than the authors' work. The sample records about 240,000 distinct CDR3 sequences, about 19% of which are singletons. About 15% of the sample is held by the ten biggest clonotypes.

Overall results and qualifications from the work: A larger number of public clonotypes was shared among persistent patients (fewer than 3,000) than among newly diagnosed patients (approximately 930). Compared with newly diagnosed patients, persistent Graves' disease patients had lower TCR Shannon entropy and fewer highly expanded clones, which suggests clonal expansion. Sequencing and analysis were restricted to the TCR beta chain. The small sample size was acknowledged by the authors as a limitation that may reduce accuracy. Preferential use of TRBV28, TRBJ1-2 and TRBJ2-5 was observed in persistent disease, whereas TRBV20-1 and TRBJ2-1 were favored in newly diagnosed disease. Peripheral blood alone was examined, since thyroid tissue, which constituted the primary lesion, could not be accessed.

CDR1 and CDR2 are read off the germline V gene as SGHVS and FNYEAQ. CDR3 length: 14 amino acids, cysteine to phenylalanine. Just the 42-base CDR3 DNA is kept, in frame starting at base 1. Compared with germline, V lacks 5 bases and J lacks 5 bases; bases without a gene match: 7. For this clonotype: Which antigen it targets is not known. No quality values exist for individual bases; no much larger clone is one base distant.

The sample's time point label, decoded: newly diagnosed GD, antithyroid drugs for less than 3 months. For both TCR sequencing and RNA sequencing, RNA was extracted from PBMCs in TRIzol. Graves' disease was diagnosed according to American Thyroid Association guidelines. Patients for the study were recruited at an endocrinology department in Xi'an, China. Each patient gave approximately 10 milliliters of peripheral blood, collected in an EDTA anticoagulant tube. Ficoll Paque Plus density gradient separation was used to isolate PBMCs, and no additional T cell sorting was done. An Agilent 2100 Bioanalyzer and agarose gel were used to check RNA quality, while a NanoDrop 2000 measured RNA concentration.

The sequences come from peripheral blood mononuclear cells (PBMCs), collected at new diagnosis, from a patient treated with antithyroid drugs. The V gene is TRBV7-6 and the J gene is TRBJ2-5; 8 junctional bases match TRBD1. This TCR derives from a female donor with Graves disease. Here the CDR3 is given as CASSSRGRGETQYF. The nucleotide sequence reads TGTGCCAGCAGCAGCAGGGGGCGAGGGGAGACCCAGTACTTC.